The rows below give T cell receptor beta chains drawn from one sample of a study of blood T cell repertoires in COVID-19. The repertoire was sequenced with immunoSEQ multiplex PCR; TCRdb's copy has only in-frame clones and lacks some. The sample lists around 99,000 clones, 90% occurring once. Specimen: peripheral blood. These receptors were collected from a man aged 50 or older with acute or convalescent COVID-19. CDR3s include the opening cysteine and the closing phenylalanine or tryptophan. The D gene is left open where the match is weak.

cdr3_length: 14
d_call: -
v_call: TRBV5-4
j_call: TRBJ2-7
cdr3_aa: CASSANSPGYEQYF

cdr3_length: 16
d_call: TRBD2
v_call: TRBV4-2
j_call: TRBJ2-1
cdr3_aa: CASSQDRTSGYNEQFF

cdr3_length: 14
d_call: TRBD2
v_call: TRBV5-6
j_call: TRBJ2-5
cdr3_aa: CASSLGLAGETQYF

cdr3_length: 12
d_call: -
v_call: TRBV19
j_call: TRBJ2-1
cdr3_aa: CASNQQVGEQFF

cdr3_length: 15
d_call: -
v_call: TRBV5-8
j_call: TRBJ1-1
cdr3_aa: CASSLGGDMNTEAFF

cdr3_length: 23
d_call: TRBD2
v_call: TRBV3-1/TRBV3-2
j_call: TRBJ2-6
cdr3_aa: CASSQVGQGPTSGSLPGANVLTF

cdr3_length: 16
d_call: TRBD1
v_call: TRBV4-1
j_call: TRBJ1-5
cdr3_aa: CASSQLRRGQDQPQHF

cdr3_length: 13
d_call: TRBD1
v_call: TRBV30
j_call: TRBJ1-6
cdr3_aa: CAWRPGGDSPLHF

cdr3_length: 13
d_call: -
v_call: TRBV12-3/TRBV12-4
j_call: TRBJ2-1
cdr3_aa: CASSRNEPGEQFF

cdr3_length: 13
d_call: TRBD1
v_call: TRBV29-1
j_call: TRBJ2-5
cdr3_aa: CSVEGTGKETQYF

cdr3_length: 17
d_call: -
v_call: TRBV6-2/TRBV6-3
j_call: TRBJ1-1
cdr3_aa: CASSYPRDTYLNTEAFF

cdr3_length: 16
d_call: -
v_call: TRBV29-1
j_call: TRBJ2-3
cdr3_aa: CSVDYLWDTALDTQYF

cdr3_length: 12
d_call: TRBD1
v_call: TRBV6-5
j_call: TRBJ2-7
cdr3_aa: CASRGQAGEQYF

cdr3_length: 15
d_call: TRBD2
v_call: TRBV2
j_call: TRBJ2-2
cdr3_aa: CASSVTSGATGELFF

cdr3_length: 16
d_call: TRBD1
v_call: TRBV24-1
j_call: TRBJ2-3
cdr3_aa: CATSDLDRGNTDTQYF

cdr3_length: 20
d_call: TRBD2
v_call: TRBV3-1/TRBV3-2
j_call: TRBJ2-3
cdr3_aa: CASSPTVGLLAGGPRDTQYF

cdr3_length: 15
d_call: TRBD2
v_call: TRBV5-1
j_call: TRBJ2-2
cdr3_aa: CASSSGLAAGGELFF

cdr3_length: 15
d_call: TRBD1
v_call: TRBV7-9
j_call: TRBJ2-3
cdr3_aa: CASSWGQGEADTQYF

cdr3_length: 14
d_call: -
v_call: TRBV15
j_call: TRBJ1-3
cdr3_aa: CATSRIDSGNTIYF

cdr3_length: 16
d_call: TRBD2
v_call: TRBV4-3
j_call: TRBJ2-1
cdr3_aa: CASSPGPQSLAGKQFF

cdr3_length: 14
d_call: -
v_call: TRBV7-2
j_call: TRBJ1-6
cdr3_aa: CASSFWGDNSPLHF

cdr3_length: 15
d_call: TRBD2
v_call: TRBV2
j_call: TRBJ2-5
cdr3_aa: CASSDGQGGQETQYF

cdr3_length: 11
d_call: TRBD1
v_call: TRBV10-3
j_call: TRBJ1-2
cdr3_aa: CAIWQGASYTF

cdr3_length: 17
d_call: TRBD1
v_call: TRBV7-9
j_call: TRBJ1-1
cdr3_aa: CASSLDRVEPGGTEAFF

cdr3_length: 14
d_call: -
v_call: TRBV7-9
j_call: TRBJ2-3
cdr3_aa: CASSSTVSTDTQYF

cdr3_length: 16
d_call: TRBD1
v_call: TRBV10-3
j_call: TRBJ1-6
cdr3_aa: CAISGPLDRGNSPLHF

cdr3_length: 15
d_call: -
v_call: TRBV4-1
j_call: TRBJ1-2
cdr3_aa: CASSQDQGVDYGYTF

cdr3_length: 15
d_call: -
v_call: TRBV24-1
j_call: TRBJ2-1
cdr3_aa: CATSDPFRGGNEQFF

cdr3_length: 18
d_call: -
v_call: TRBV19
j_call: TRBJ1-6
cdr3_aa: CASSRSFYGGTYNSPLHF

cdr3_length: 13
d_call: -
v_call: TRBV10-2
j_call: TRBJ2-7
cdr3_aa: CASSAGGGYEQYF

cdr3_length: 15
d_call: -
v_call: TRBV11-2
j_call: TRBJ1-5
cdr3_aa: CASSLGPDSNQPQHF

cdr3_length: 8
d_call: -
v_call: TRBV27
j_call: TRBJ1-5
cdr3_aa: CASLAQHF

cdr3_length: 13
d_call: -
v_call: TRBV18
j_call: TRBJ2-5
cdr3_aa: CASSRGDQETQYF

cdr3_length: 14
d_call: TRBD1
v_call: TRBV6-5
j_call: TRBJ2-7
cdr3_aa: CASRGVQGAREQYF

cdr3_length: 15
d_call: -
v_call: TRBV6-1
j_call: TRBJ2-5
cdr3_aa: CASSDIWPERVTQYF

cdr3_length: 14
d_call: -
v_call: TRBV5-1
j_call: TRBJ1-3
cdr3_aa: CASSLAGRLDTIYF

cdr3_length: 16
d_call: -
v_call: TRBV30
j_call: TRBJ1-3
cdr3_aa: CAWGGNRRISGNTIYF

cdr3_length: 16
d_call: -
v_call: TRBV19
j_call: TRBJ1-3
cdr3_aa: CASSNPGHPSGNTIYF

cdr3_length: 13
d_call: -
v_call: TRBV6-5
j_call: TRBJ2-5
cdr3_aa: CASSSGYQETQYF

cdr3_length: 16
d_call: -
v_call: TRBV29-1
j_call: TRBJ2-3
cdr3_aa: CSVEDDRMGGTDTQYF

cdr3_length: 14
d_call: TRBD2
v_call: TRBV5-1
j_call: TRBJ2-5
cdr3_aa: CASSPIAGEETQYF

cdr3_length: 11
d_call: TRBD2
v_call: TRBV6-5
j_call: TRBJ2-5
cdr3_aa: CASRGGETQYF

cdr3_length: 17
d_call: TRBD1
v_call: TRBV5-5
j_call: TRBJ1-3
cdr3_aa: CASSLASQGAFGNTIYF

cdr3_length: 15
d_call: TRBD2
v_call: TRBV6-2/TRBV6-3
j_call: TRBJ2-5
cdr3_aa: CASSPRASGQETQYF

cdr3_length: 14
d_call: TRBD1
v_call: TRBV5-1
j_call: TRBJ1-5
cdr3_aa: CASSRGGGNQPQHF

cdr3_length: 15
d_call: TRBD1
v_call: TRBV6-5
j_call: TRBJ1-3
cdr3_aa: CASGLTGGPGNTIYF

cdr3_length: 13
d_call: TRBD2
v_call: TRBV29-1
j_call: TRBJ2-1
cdr3_aa: CSVREQTSGEQFF

cdr3_length: 15
d_call: -
v_call: TRBV5-1
j_call: TRBJ1-1
cdr3_aa: CASSLVLQGNTEAFF

cdr3_length: 14
d_call: -
v_call: TRBV4-2
j_call: TRBJ1-1
cdr3_aa: CASSQETAETEAFF

cdr3_length: 14
d_call: -
v_call: TRBV5-1
j_call: TRBJ2-7
cdr3_aa: CASSLGFRSYEQYF

cdr3_length: 13
d_call: -
v_call: TRBV2
j_call: TRBJ1-2
cdr3_aa: CASSERGGSGYTF